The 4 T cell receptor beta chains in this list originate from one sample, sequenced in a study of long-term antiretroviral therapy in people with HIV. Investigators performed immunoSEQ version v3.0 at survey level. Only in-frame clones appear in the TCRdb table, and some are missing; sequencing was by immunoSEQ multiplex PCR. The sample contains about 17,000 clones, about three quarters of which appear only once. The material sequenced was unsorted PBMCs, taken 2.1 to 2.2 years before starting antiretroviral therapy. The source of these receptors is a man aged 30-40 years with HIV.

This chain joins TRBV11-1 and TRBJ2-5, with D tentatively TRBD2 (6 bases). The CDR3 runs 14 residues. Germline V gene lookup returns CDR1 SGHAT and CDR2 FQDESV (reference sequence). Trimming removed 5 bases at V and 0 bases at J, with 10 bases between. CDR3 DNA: TGTGCCAGCAGCCCCGGGAGCAACCAAGAGACCCAGTACTTC. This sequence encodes CASSPGSNQETQYF.

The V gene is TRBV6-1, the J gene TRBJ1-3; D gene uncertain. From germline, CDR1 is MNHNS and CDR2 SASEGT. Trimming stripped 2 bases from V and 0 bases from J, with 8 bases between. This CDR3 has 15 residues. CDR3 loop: CASSEQPYSGNTIYF. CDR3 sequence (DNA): TGTGCCAGCAGTGAACAGCCATACTCTGGAAACACCATATATTTT.

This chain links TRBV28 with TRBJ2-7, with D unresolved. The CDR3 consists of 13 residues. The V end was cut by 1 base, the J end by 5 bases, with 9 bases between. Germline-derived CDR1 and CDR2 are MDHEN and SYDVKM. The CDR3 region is CASSLYTRNEQYF. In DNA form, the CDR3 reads TGTGCCAGCAGTTTATATACTCGGAACGAGCAGTACTTC.

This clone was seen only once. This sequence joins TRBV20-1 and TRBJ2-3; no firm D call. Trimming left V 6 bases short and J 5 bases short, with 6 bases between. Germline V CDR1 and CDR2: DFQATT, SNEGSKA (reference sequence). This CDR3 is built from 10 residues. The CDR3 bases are TGCAGTGCATCCGGAGATACGCAGTATTTT. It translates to CSASGDTQYF.